This is a list of T cell receptor beta chains from one sample in a study of blood T cell repertoires in COVID-19. Assay: immunoSEQ multiplex PCR; the TCRdb copy retains only in-frame clones and omits some. The sample lists 130,000 to 150,000 clones, 80% to 90% occurring once. The sample was peripheral blood. The receptors were sampled from a woman aged 40 to 55 with acute or convalescent COVID-19. CDR3s include the opening cysteine and the closing phenylalanine or tryptophan. Fields, in order: J gene, D gene, V gene, CDR3 length, clone size, CDR3 protein, CDR3 DNA. The D gene is left open where the match is weak. Clone size, where shown, is once, few, many, or a class for clones that have expanded.

>TRBJ1-6|TRBD1|TRBV18|15|.
CASSPQGQVNSPLHF
TGTGCCAGCTCACCACAGGGACAGGTCAATTCACCCCTCCACTTT
>TRBJ2-2|TRBD2|TRBV5-1|14|few
CARTRGGYTGELFF
TGCGCCAGGACGCGGGGGGGTTACACCGGGGAGCTGTTTTTT
>TRBJ1-2|.|TRBV7-6|11|.
CASSAGYGYTF
TGTGCCAGCAGCGCAGGGTATGGCTACACCTTC
>TRBJ2-2|.|TRBV18|16|.
CASSPLVLSNTGELFF
TGTGCCAGCTCACCATTAGTCCTATCGAACACCGGGGAGCTGTTTTTT
>TRBJ1-6|TRBD1|TRBV6-4|14|.
CASSERQGDSPLHF
TGTGCCAGCAGTGAGAGACAGGGAGATTCACCCCTCCACTTT
>TRBJ2-3|.|TRBV11-2|14|.
CASSLGLVTDTQYF
TGTGCCAGCAGCTTAGGACTAGTCACAGATACGCAGTATTTT
>TRBJ2-7|.|TRBV3-1/TRBV3-2|14|.
CASRQGAGFNEQYF
TGTGCCAGCAGGCAAGGTGCAGGGTTCAACGAGCAGTACTTC
>TRBJ2-3|TRBD2|TRBV7-3|15|.
CASSFGTSSGDTQYF
TGTGCCAGCAGCTTCGGGACTAGCTCCGGAGATACGCAGTATTTT
>TRBJ1-1|.|TRBV7-2|14|.
CASSLGLGHLEAFF
TGTGCCAGCAGCTTAGGACTGGGACACTTAGAAGCTTTCTTT
>TRBJ1-3|TRBD1|TRBV6-2/TRBV6-3|17|.
CASSPLWTGFTGNTIYF
TGTGCCAGCAGCCCCCTTTGGACAGGCTTCACTGGAAACACCATATATTTT
>TRBJ2-3|TRBD2|TRBV5-1|17|.
CASSLTQEAGGTDTQYF
TGCGCCAGCAGCCTCACTCAGGAGGCGGGGGGCACAGATACGCAGTATTTT
>TRBJ1-3|.|TRBV5-6|13|.
CLSSRGEGNTIYF
TGCTTGTCATCTAGGGGCGAAGGAAACACCATATATTTT
>TRBJ2-7|TRBD2|TRBV5-1|17|.
CASSRSGTSGSFYEQYF
TGCGCCAGCAGCCGGTCCGGGACTAGCGGGAGCTTCTACGAGCAGTACTTC
>TRBJ2-5|.|TRBV9|17|.
CASSPWWLAVPQETQYF
TGTGCCAGCAGCCCTTGGTGGTTGGCGGTACCCCAAGAGACCCAGTACTTC
>TRBJ1-1|.|TRBV3-1/TRBV3-2|14|.
CASSQVAHSTEAFF
TGTGCCAGCAGCCAAGTGGCGCACAGCACTGAAGCTTTCTTT
>TRBJ2-2|.|TRBV10-3|15|.
CAIRTGYANTGELFF
TGTGCCATCAGGACAGGTTACGCGAACACCGGGGAGCTGTTTTTT
>TRBJ1-2|TRBD1|TRBV6-5|15|.
CASSLGQGNFYGYTF
TGTGCCAGCAGCCTCGGACAGGGAAATTTCTATGGCTACACCTTC
>TRBJ1-2|.|TRBV11-3|13|.
CASGGLPNYGYTF
TGTGCCAGTGGGGGACTGCCTAACTATGGCTACACCTTC
>TRBJ2-3|.|TRBV29-1|12|.
CSVDSVTDTQYF
TGCAGCGTTGATTCAGTCACAGATACGCAGTATTTT
>TRBJ1-5|TRBD1|TRBV6-5|15|.
CASQTGGESNQPQHF
TGTGCCAGCCAGACAGGGGGCGAGAGCAATCAGCCCCAGCATTTT
>TRBJ2-7|TRBD2|TRBV6-2/TRBV6-3|16|.
CASSNVGTSLMGEQYF
TGTGCCAGCAGCAACGTTGGGACTAGCCTAATGGGCGAGCAGTACTTC
>TRBJ2-7|.|TRBV5-1|17|.
CASSLGRTALEPYEQYF
TGCGCCAGCAGCCTCGGTCGGACAGCCCTGGAACCTTACGAGCAGTACTTC
>TRBJ2-2|TRBD2|TRBV9|14|.
CASSTSGSTGELFF
TGTGCCAGCAGCACTAGCGGGAGTACCGGGGAGCTGTTTTTT
>TRBJ1-1|.|TRBV5-1|15|.
CASSLAGRWNTEAFF
TGCGCCAGCAGCTTGGCCGGGAGATGGAACACTGAAGCTTTCTTT
>TRBJ1-1|TRBD1|TRBV7-3|13|.
CASSRTGGTEAFF
TGTGCCAGCAGCCGGACAGGGGGCACTGAAGCTTTCTTT
>TRBJ2-3|.|TRBV7-2|13|.
CASSWGRTTWEYF
TGTGCCAGCAGCTGGGGACGGACTACCTGGGAGTATTTT
>TRBJ2-3|.|TRBV7-3|14|.
CASSLTGGSDTQYF
TGTGCCAGCAGCTTAACGGGAGGATCAGATACGCAGTATTTT
>TRBJ2-5|.|TRBV4-1|14|.
CASSRTASQETQYF
TGCGCCAGCAGCCGGACTGCCAGTCAAGAGACCCAGTACTTC
>TRBJ1-2|.|TRBV6-5|15|.
CASSYPTPANYGYTF
TGTGCCAGCAGTTACCCCACACCAGCTAACTATGGCTACACCTTC
>TRBJ2-5|TRBD2|TRBV10-3|13|.
CAISEGREETQYF
TGTGCCATCAGTGAGGGGAGGGAAGAGACCCAGTACTTC
>TRBJ2-7|.|TRBV7-2|15|.
CASSLAGTSRYEQYF
TGTGCCAGCAGCTTAGCGGGGACATCGCGCTACGAGCAGTACTTC
>TRBJ1-5|TRBD1|TRBV30|14|.
CAWSSGGGNQPQHF
TGTGCCTGGAGTTCAGGGGGCGGGAATCAGCCCCAGCATTTT
>TRBJ1-2|.|TRBV3-1/TRBV3-2|16|.
CASSQYLSGTTYGYTF
TGTGCCAGCAGCCAGTACCTTTCCGGGACAACCTATGGCTACACCTTC
>TRBJ2-2|.|TRBV10-2|15|.
CASTYVAGGTGELFF
TGCGCCAGCACGTACGTTGCAGGGGGGACCGGGGAGCTGTTTTTT
>TRBJ2-7|.|TRBV5-4|16|.
CASSWKTGEFSYEQYF
TGTGCCAGCAGCTGGAAGACAGGAGAATTCTCCTACGAGCAGTACTTC
>TRBJ2-7|TRBD2|TRBV5-1|14|.
CASSSIAGEREQYF
TGCGCCAGCAGCTCGATAGCGGGAGAGCGCGAGCAGTACTTC
>TRBJ1-3|.|TRBV30|14|.
CAWETGFSGNTIYF
TGTGCCTGGGAGACAGGTTTCTCTGGAAACACCATATATTTT
>TRBJ2-7|TRBD1|TRBV3-1/TRBV3-2|15|.
CASSQVPGQSYEQYF
TGTGCCAGCAGCCAAGTACCGGGACAGTCCTACGAGCAGTACTTC
>TRBJ2-1|TRBD2|TRBV7-9|16|.
CASSLGLAGEFDEQFF
TGTGCCAGCAGCCTGGGACTAGCGGGAGAATTCGATGAGCAGTTCTTC
>TRBJ1-2|TRBD1|TRBV5-4|17|.
CASSPQGQAGALYGYTF
TGTGCCAGCAGCCCCCAGGGACAGGCCGGAGCCCTCTATGGCTACACCTTC
>TRBJ1-3|.|TRBV27|14|.
CASSFTGVGNTIYF
TGTGCCAGCAGCTTTACAGGTGTAGGAAACACCATATATTTT
>TRBJ2-7|TRBD2|TRBV13|14|.
CASSSGGLAGEQYF
TGTGCCAGCAGCTCGGGAGGACTAGCGGGGGAGCAGTACTTC
>TRBJ1-6|.|TRBV27|15|.
CASSFDSVYNSPLHF
TGTGCCAGCAGTTTCGACAGCGTCTATAATTCACCCCTCCACTTT
>TRBJ1-5|TRBD1|TRBV19|16|.
CASSISGQGDYQPQHF
TGTGCCAGTAGTATTAGCGGACAGGGGGATTATCAGCCCCAGCATTTT
>TRBJ1-1|.|TRBV4-3|16|.
CASSQSLFEGGTEAFF
TGCGCCAGCAGCCAGAGTCTCTTTGAGGGTGGCACTGAAGCTTTCTTT
>TRBJ2-1|.|TRBV7-9|14|.
CASSPRDWLNEQFF
TGTGCCAGCAGCCCCCGGGACTGGCTGAATGAGCAGTTCTTC